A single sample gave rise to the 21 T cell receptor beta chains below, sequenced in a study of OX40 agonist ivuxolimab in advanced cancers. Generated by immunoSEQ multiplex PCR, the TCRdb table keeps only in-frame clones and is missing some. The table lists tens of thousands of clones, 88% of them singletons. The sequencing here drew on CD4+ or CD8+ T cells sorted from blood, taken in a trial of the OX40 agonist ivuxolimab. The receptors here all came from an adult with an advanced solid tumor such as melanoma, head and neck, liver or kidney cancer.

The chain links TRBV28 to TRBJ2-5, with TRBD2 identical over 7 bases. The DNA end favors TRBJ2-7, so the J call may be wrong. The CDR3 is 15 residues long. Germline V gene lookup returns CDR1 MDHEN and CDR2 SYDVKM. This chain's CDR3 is CASSLGTWGGSEQYF. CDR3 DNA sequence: TGTGCCAGCAGTTTAGGCACGTGGGGCGGGAGCGAGCAGTACTTC.

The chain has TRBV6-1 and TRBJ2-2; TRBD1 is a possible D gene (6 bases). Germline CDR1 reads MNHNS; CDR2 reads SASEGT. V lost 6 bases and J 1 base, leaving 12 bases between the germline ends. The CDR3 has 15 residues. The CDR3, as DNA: TGTGCCAGCAGCCTCGGGACAAAGAACACCGGGGAGCTGTTTTTT. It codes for CASSLGTKNTGELFF.

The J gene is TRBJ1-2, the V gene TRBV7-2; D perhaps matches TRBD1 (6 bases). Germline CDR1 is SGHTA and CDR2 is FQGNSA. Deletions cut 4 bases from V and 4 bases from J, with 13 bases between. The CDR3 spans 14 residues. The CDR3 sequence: CASSSLTGSYGYTF. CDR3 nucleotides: TGTGCCAGCAGCTCCTTAACAGGGAGCTATGGCTACACCTTC.

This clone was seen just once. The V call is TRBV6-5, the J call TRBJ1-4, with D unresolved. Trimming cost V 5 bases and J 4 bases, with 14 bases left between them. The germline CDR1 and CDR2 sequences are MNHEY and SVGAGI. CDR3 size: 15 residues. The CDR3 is CASSGGRILNEKLFF. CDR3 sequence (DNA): TGTGCCAGCAGTGGCGGACGGATCCTTAATGAAAAACTGTTTTTT.

The CDR3 DNA reads TGTGCCAGCTCACCACCGGAGCGGGGGGCCCTCAATGAGCAGTTCTTC. The encoded protein is CASSPPERGALNEQFF. The chain carries TRBV18 and TRBJ2-1; TRBD2 aligns across 9 bases. CDR3 length equals 16 residues. Trimming cost V 0 bases and J 6 bases; bases outside gene matches: 6. CDR1 is KGHSH and CDR2 is LQKENI in the germline V gene. The variable domain in full, with the rest retrieved from reference TRBV18 and TRBJ2-1, is NAGVMQNPRHLVRRRGQEARLRCSPMKGHSHVYWYRQLPEEGLKFMVYLQKENIIDESGMPKERFSAEFPKEGPSILRIQQVVRGDSAAYFCASSPPERGALNEQFFGPGTRLTVL.

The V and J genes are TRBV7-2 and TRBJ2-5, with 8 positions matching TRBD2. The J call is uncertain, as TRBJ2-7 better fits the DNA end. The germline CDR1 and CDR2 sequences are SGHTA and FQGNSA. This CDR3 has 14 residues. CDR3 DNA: TGTGCCAGCAGCTTCGGGACTAGTGCCCACGAGCAGTACTTC. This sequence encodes CASSFGTSAHEQYF.

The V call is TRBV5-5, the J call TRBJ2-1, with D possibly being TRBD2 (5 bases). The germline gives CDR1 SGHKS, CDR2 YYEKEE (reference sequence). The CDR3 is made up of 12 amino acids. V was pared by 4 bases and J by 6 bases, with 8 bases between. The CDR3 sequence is CASSGGLNEQFF. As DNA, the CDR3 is TGTGCCAGCAGCGGCGGACTCAATGAGCAGTTCTTC.

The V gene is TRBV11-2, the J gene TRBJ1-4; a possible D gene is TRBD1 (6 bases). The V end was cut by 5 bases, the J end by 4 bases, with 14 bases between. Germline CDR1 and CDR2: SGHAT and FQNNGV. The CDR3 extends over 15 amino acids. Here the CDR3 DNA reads TGTGCCAGCAGCGCCCAGACAGGTTTTAATGAAAAACTGTTTTTT. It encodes CASSAQTGFNEKLFF.

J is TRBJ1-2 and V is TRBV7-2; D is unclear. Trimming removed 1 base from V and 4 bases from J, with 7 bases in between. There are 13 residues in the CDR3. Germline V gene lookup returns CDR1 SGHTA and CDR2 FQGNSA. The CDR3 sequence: CASSLGQSYGYTF. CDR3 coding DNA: TGTGCCAGCAGCTTAGGGCAGAGCTATGGCTACACCTTC.

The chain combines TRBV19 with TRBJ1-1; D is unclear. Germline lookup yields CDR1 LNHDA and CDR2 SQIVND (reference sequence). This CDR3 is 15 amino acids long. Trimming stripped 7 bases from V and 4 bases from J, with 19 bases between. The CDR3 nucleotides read TGTGCCAGTATACCCAGGTCGATGGTGGGCACTGAAGCTTTCTTT. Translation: CASIPRSMVGTEAFF.

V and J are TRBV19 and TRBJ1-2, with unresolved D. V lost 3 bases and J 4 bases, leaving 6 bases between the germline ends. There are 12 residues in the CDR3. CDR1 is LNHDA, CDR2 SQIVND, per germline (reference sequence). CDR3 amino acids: CASSIQSYGYTF. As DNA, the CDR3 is TGTGCCAGTAGTATCCAGTCCTATGGCTACACCTTC.

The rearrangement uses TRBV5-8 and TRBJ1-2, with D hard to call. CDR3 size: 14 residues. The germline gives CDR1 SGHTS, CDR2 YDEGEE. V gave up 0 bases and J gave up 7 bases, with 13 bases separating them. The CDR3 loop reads CASSLGPVESGYTF. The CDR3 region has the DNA TGTGCCAGCAGCTTGGGCCCGGTTGAGAGTGGCTACACCTTC.

The CDR3, as DNA: TGTGCCAGTAGTATCGCCGGGACTAGCGGGGGGGTTTCCATCTACGAGCAGTACTTC. This gives the protein CASSIAGTSGGVSIYEQYF. The chain employs TRBV19 and TRBJ2-7; 16 bases line up with TRBD2. From germline, CDR1 is LNHDA and CDR2 SQIVND (reference sequence). The CDR3 consists of 19 residues. The V gene end was trimmed by 3 bases and the J gene end by 3 bases; junction bases not matched to a gene: 11.

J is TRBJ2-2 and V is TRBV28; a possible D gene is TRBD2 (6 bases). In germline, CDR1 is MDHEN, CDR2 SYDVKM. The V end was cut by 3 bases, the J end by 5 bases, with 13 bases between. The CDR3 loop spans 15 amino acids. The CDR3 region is CASSFLGGGTGELFF. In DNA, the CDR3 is TGTGCCAGCAGTTTTCTGGGGGGTGGAACCGGGGAGCTGTTTTTT.

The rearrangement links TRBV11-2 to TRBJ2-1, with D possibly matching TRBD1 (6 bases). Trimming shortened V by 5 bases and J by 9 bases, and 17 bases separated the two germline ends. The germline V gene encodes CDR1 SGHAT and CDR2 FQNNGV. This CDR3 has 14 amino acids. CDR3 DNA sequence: TGTGCCAGCAGCGAGACAGGTTTAATCGGTGAGCAGTTCTTC. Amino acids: CASSETGLIGEQFF.

This CDR3 is CASSSGTGAVTEAFF. CDR3 coding DNA: TGTGCCAGCAGCTCCGGGACAGGCGCAGTAACTGAAGCTTTCTTT. The chain links TRBV7-2 to TRBJ1-1; 8 bases match TRBD1. The CDR3 has 15 amino acids. The germline CDR1 and CDR2 sequences are SGHTA and FQGNSA. J lost 5 bases, V lost 4 bases, and 9 bases had no gene match. Together with reference TRBV7-2 and TRBJ1-1, the CDR3 gives the full variable domain: GAGVSQSPSNKVTEKGKDVELRCDPISGHTALYWYRQSLGQGLEFLIYFQGNSAPDKSGLPSDRFSAERTGGSVSTLTIQRTQQEDSAVYLCASSSGTGAVTEAFFGQGTRLTVV.

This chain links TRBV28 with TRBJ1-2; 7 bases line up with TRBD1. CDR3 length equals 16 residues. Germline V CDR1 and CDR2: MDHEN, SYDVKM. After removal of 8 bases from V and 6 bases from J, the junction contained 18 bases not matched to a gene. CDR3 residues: CASRSSRQGRGDGYTF. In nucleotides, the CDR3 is TGTGCCAGCCGTTCATCCCGACAGGGAAGGGGTGATGGCTACACCTTC.

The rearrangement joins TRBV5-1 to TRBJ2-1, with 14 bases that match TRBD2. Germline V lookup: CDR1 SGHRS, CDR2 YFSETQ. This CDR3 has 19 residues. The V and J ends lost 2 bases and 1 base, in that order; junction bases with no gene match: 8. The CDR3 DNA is TGCGCCAGCAGCTTTATGACTAGCGGGGGGGCAGCATCCTACAATGAGCAGTTCTTC. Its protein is CASSFMTSGGAASYNEQFF.

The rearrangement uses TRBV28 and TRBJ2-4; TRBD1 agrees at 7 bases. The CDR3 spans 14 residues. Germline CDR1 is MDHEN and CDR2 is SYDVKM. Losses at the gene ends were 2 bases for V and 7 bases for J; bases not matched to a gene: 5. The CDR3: CASSLGQGVNIQYF. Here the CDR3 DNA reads TGTGCCAGCAGTTTAGGGCAGGGGGTGAACATTCAGTACTTC.

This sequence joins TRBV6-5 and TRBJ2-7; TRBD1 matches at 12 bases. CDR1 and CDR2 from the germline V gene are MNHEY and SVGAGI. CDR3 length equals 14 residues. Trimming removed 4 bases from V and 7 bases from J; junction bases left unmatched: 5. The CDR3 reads CASSWGQGAREQYF. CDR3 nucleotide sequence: TGTGCCAGCAGTTGGGGACAGGGGGCGCGTGAGCAGTACTTC.

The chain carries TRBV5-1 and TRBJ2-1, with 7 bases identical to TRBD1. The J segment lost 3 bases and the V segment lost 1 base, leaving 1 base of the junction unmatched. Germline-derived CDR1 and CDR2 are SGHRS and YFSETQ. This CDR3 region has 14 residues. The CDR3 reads CASSLNRGYNEQFF. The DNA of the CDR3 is TGCGCCAGCAGCTTGAACAGGGGCTACAATGAGCAGTTCTTC.